The entry that follows covers one T cell receptor beta chain sequence. This entry is derived from a study of cytomegalovirus exposure and HLA in healthy donors. The PCR ran on 60 Vbeta and 13 Jbeta primers. Data came from immunoSEQ multiplex PCR; TCRdb stores just in-frame clones and leaves some out. The sample lists approximately 270,000 clones; 80% were seen once. CDR3 length equals 15 residues. Trimming cost V 2 bases and J 1 base; bases outside gene matches: 5. Germline CDR1 reads KGHSH; CDR2 reads LQKENI. Sequenced material: PBMCs. The TCR originated in a girl aged 2 to 9 in good health and CMV-seronegative. The J gene is TRBJ2-7, the V gene TRBV18; 7 bases align to TRBD1. In nucleotides, the CDR3 is TGTGCCAGCTCACCAATAGGGGGCGATTCCTACGAGCAGTACTTC. As protein: CASSPIGGDSYEQYF.